This T cell receptor (beta chain) was found in a study of control samples from healthy donors and cancer patients. Generated by immunoSEQ multiplex PCR, the TCRdb table keeps only in-frame clones and is missing some. The data show some 100,000 clones, less than 90% seen once. The V gene lost 7 bases and the J gene lost 2 bases, with 12 bases spanning the gap. Germline values: CDR1 MNHEY, CDR2 SMNVEV (reference sequence). The CDR3 contains 14 residues. Sequencing was carried out using blood. The receptor was derived from a woman aged 45-65 years in good health. This chain uses TRBV27 with TRBJ2-1, with D possibly matching TRBD1 (6 bases). The CDR3 sequence is CASTLGAPYNEQFF. CDR3 in DNA: TGTGCCAGCACTTTGGGGGCCCCCTACAATGAGCAGTTCTTC.